The T cell receptor beta chain under discussion was sequenced for a study of vaccination effects on CD4 cells after COVID-19. Study-wide points: Clones induced by infection and by vaccine showed marked clonal contraction late after vaccination. Cross-reactivity with common cold coronaviruses was shown by only 1 of 255 vaccine-induced clones in healthy vaccinees.

A note on this clone: The antigen is unknown.

Prior to sequencing, the ViraFEST assay stimulated PBMC with viral peptide pools, which expanded the antigen-specific CD4+ T cells. Isolation of CD4+ T cells took place after 10 days of culture. Testing of the vaccine recipients showed negative nucleocapsid antibodies and no prior SARS-CoV-2 infection. Fewer than 2.5 million PBMC were seeded per well and grown in the presence of roughly 11 IU/ml IL-2 and around 10 ug/ml peptides. Half the medium was swapped for IL-2 medium on days 3 and 7. Assay: immunoSEQ multiplex PCR; the TCRdb copy retains only in-frame clones and omits some. This sample yields 65,000 to 85,000 clones, of which 75% to 85% are seen a single time; 12% belongs to the top ten. V lost 7 bases, J lost 12 bases, and 15 bases lay in between. In germline, CDR1 is MNHEY, CDR2 SVGAGI. The CDR3 length is 12 residues.

The source is a human donor who received a COVID-19 vaccine. The input for sequencing was CD4+ T cells from PBMCs cultured with SARS-CoV-2 spike peptides, taken before COVID-19 vaccination. The rearrangement links TRBV6-5 to TRBJ1-4, with D perhaps TRBD1 (6 bases). The CDR3 sequence: CASNAGAGELFF. The CDR3, as DNA: TGTGCCAGCAACGCAGGGGCTGGGGAACTGTTTTTT.